This T cell receptor beta chain was recorded in a study of regulatory T cells in long-lasting Graves disease. Study outcomes and limitations: Newly diagnosed patients had higher TCR diversity than persistent Graves' patients did.

This clonotype has just a few counts. Its specificity is unknown. V lost 4 bases and J 5 bases, leaving 9 bases between the germline ends. Per the germline V gene, CDR1 is SGHTA and CDR2 is FQGNSA. This CDR3 is built from 12 residues. Time point described: persistent/refractory GD, antithyroid drugs over 5 years with positive TRAb. RNA isolated from PBMCs was used to make the TCR library. Clinicians diagnosed Graves' disease using American Thyroid Association guidelines. Construction of the TCR beta libraries employed iRepertoire HTBI primers in conjunction with Arm-PCR of CDR3 regions. TCRdb re-called the multiplex PCR reads through MiXCR, storing one row per CDR3 protein. The sample holds roughly 300,000 distinct CDR3 sequences, around 23% seen once.

The source was peripheral blood mononuclear cells (PBMCs), collected when the disease was refractory, from a patient treated with antithyroid drugs. J is TRBJ2-7 and V is TRBV7-2; D remains ambiguous. The sequence came from a female donor with Graves disease. For the CDR3, the DNA is TGTGCCAGCAGCTCCTACAGTGACGAGCAGTACTTC. Residues: CASSSYSDEQYF.